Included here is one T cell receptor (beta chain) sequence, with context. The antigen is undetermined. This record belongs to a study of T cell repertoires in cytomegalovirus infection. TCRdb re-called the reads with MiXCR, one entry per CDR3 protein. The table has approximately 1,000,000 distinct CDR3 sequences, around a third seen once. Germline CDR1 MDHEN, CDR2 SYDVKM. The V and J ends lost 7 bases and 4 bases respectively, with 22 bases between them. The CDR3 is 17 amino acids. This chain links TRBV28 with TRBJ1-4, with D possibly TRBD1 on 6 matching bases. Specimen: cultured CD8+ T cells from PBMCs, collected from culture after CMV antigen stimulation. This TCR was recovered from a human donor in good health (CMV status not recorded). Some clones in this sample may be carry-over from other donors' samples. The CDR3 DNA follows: TGTGCCAGCACCTCAGCCCGGGGGCCCGGTGGTAATGAAAAACTGTTTTTT. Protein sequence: CASTSARGPGGNEKLFF.